This T cell receptor beta chain was found in a study of neoadjuvant nivolumab and ipilimumab in lung cancer. As for the study in general: The combination arm added day-1 ipilimumab 1 mg/kg to nivolumab 3 mg/kg on days 1, 15, 29.

The repertoire was sequenced with immunoSEQ multiplex PCR; TCRdb's copy has only in-frame clones and lacks some. This table holds over 15,000 clones, approximately 76% found once. Per germline, CDR1 SQVTM and CDR2 ANQGSEA. V shed 6 bases and J shed 4 bases, with 10 bases lying between them. This CDR3 is 11 amino acids long. The source of this sequence is an adult with non-small cell lung cancer. This chain connects TRBV29-1 to TRBJ2-7; no clear D. Material: tumor tissue, obtained after neoadjuvant nivolumab, alone or with ipilimumab, at or shortly before surgery. The CDR3 DNA reads as TGCAGCGTAAAGGTAACGTACGAGCAGTACTTC. Protein: CSVKVTYEQYF.